The 9 T cell receptor beta chains given below trace back to one sample, sequenced in a study of blood T cells in healthy people across ages. With a J-beta primer mix and a sample-barcoded 5' primer, a second PCR ran roughly 6 to 11 cycles. TCRdb re-derived calls from the 5' RACE reads in MiXCR, one entry per CDR3 protein. The table includes about 900,000 distinct CDR3 sequences, roughly 60% detected once. Sequenced sample: blood. Receptors originate from a young man in good health.

The gene calls are TRBV6-2 or TRBV6-3 and TRBJ2-5, with TRBD2 matching over 11 bases. Germline lookup yields CDR1 MNHEY and CDR2 SVGEGT. The ends lost 9 bases at V and 11 bases at J; junction bases unmatched: 17. The CDR3 sequence is 15 residues long. Here the CDR3 DNA reads TGTGCCAGTGTACGGCTAGCGGGAGGATACAATGAGCAGTACTTC. This gives the protein CASVRLAGGYNEQYF.

This sequence joins TRBV7-2 and TRBJ2-7; D tentatively fits TRBD1 or TRBD2 (5 bases each). V was shortened by 2 bases and J by 0 bases, with 14 bases between the two germline ends. The germline gives CDR1 SGHTA, CDR2 FQGNSA. The CDR3 is 16 residues long. CDR3 sequence (DNA): TGTGCCAGCAGCTTATTTGGGGGTCTTAGCTCCTACGAGCAGTACTTC. This codes for CASSLFGGLSSYEQYF.

This chain connects TRBV4-2 to TRBJ1-1, with 9 nucleotides matching TRBD1. CDR3 length: 17 amino acids. Trimming removed 4 bases from V and 3 bases from J; junction bases left unmatched: 12. Germline V gene data show CDR1 as LGHNA and CDR2 as YNFKEQ. The CDR3 sequence: CASSPGDRVELDTEAFF. In nucleotides, the CDR3 is TGTGCCAGCAGCCCCGGGGACAGGGTTGAGCTGGACACTGAAGCTTTCTTT.

This clonotype appeared a few times. This chain joins TRBV5-1 and TRBJ1-4; D unclear. CDR3 length: 17 residues. Trimming pared 4 bases from V and 5 bases from J, leaving 21 bases between. Germline V gene lookup returns CDR1 SGHRS and CDR2 YFSETQ. In DNA, the CDR3 is TGCGCCAGCAGCGTCGGAGGAACTATTAACTTAAATGAAAAACTGTTTTTT. It translates to CASSVGGTINLNEKLFF.

The chain has TRBV4-3 and TRBJ1-4, with D unclear. The CDR3 covers 17 residues. V was trimmed by 0 bases and J by 8 bases, leaving 19 bases between them. Germline CDR1 is LGHNA and CDR2 is YSLEER. The CDR3 reads CASSQDRTVTRQEKLFF. Written as DNA, the CDR3 is TGCGCCAGCAGCCAAGATAGGACGGTGACCCGGCAGGAAAAACTGTTTTTT.

V and J are TRBV15 and TRBJ1-2, with 9 nucleotides matching TRBD1. This CDR3 is built from 15 residues. CDR1 LNHNV and CDR2 YYDKDF come from the germline V gene (reference sequence). Trimming cost V 0 bases and J 6 bases; bases outside gene matches: 5. CDR3: CATSREGDRVNGYTF. CDR3 in DNA: TGTGCCACCAGCAGAGAGGGGGACAGGGTAAATGGCTACACCTTC.

This clonotype was seen only a few times. J is TRBJ2-1 and V is TRBV29-1, with TRBD2 identical over 9 bases. V was pared by 3 bases and J by 7 bases, with 7 bases of the junction left unmatched. The CDR3 is 14 residues long. Germline V CDR1 and CDR2: SQVTM, ANQGSEA. The CDR3 bases are TGCAGCGTTGAGTTTGCGGGGGGGGGAAATGAGCAGTTCTTC. Its translation is CSVEFAGGGNEQFF.

The chain combines TRBV2 with TRBJ2-2; D ambiguous. V was clipped by 7 bases and J by 3 bases, with 12 bases between them. This CDR3 contains 14 residues. Germline-derived CDR1 and CDR2 are SNHLY and FYNNEI. The DNA of the CDR3 is TGTGCCAGCAAACCGGAGCTAGACACCGGGGAGCTGTTTTTT. It yields the protein CASKPELDTGELFF.

This clonotype is a singleton in its sample. This sequence joins TRBV28 and TRBJ2-7, with 11 bases aligning to TRBD1. Trimming cost V 5 bases and J 2 bases; bases outside gene matches: 8. The CDR3 length is 16 residues. Germline lookup yields CDR1 MDHEN and CDR2 SYDVKM. The CDR3 region has the DNA TGTGCCAGCAGTCTCACCGGGACAGGGGGAACCTACGAGCAGTACTTC. Protein sequence: CASSLTGTGGTYEQYF.